Listed below are T cell receptor beta chains from one sample, sequenced in a study of graft-versus-host responses after intestinal transplantation. Assay used: immunoSEQ multiplex PCR; TCRdb lists only in-frame clones, some missing. The sample shows approximately 8,300 clones, 27% of them seen only once. This material consisted of alloreactive CD8+ T cells from a mixed lymphocyte reaction culture, taken before transplantation. These receptors originate from a human patient who was an organ donor for intestinal transplantation. CDR3s include the opening cysteine and the closing phenylalanine or tryptophan. The D gene is left open where the match is weak. Rows give clone size only sometimes, using once, few, many, or a class for an expanded clone.

TRBV4-2	NA	TRBD2	TRBJ2-5	TGTGCCAGCAGCCAAAGAACCGGGACTAGCGTGGTGACCCAGTACTTC	CASSQRTGTSVVTQYF
TRBV4-1	medium-sized	NA	TRBJ2-7	TGCGCCAGCAGCCAATCTGTACTAGCATCTTACGAGCAGTACTTC	CASSQSVLASYEQYF
TRBV30	NA	TRBD1	TRBJ2-7	TGTGCCTGGGAGGGACAGGGAGAAGGCGAGCAGTACTTC	CAWEGQGEGEQYF
TRBV7-2	NA	TRBD1	TRBJ2-7	TGTGCCAGCAGCTGGGACAGCCTCTCCTACGAGCAGTACTTC	CASSWDSLSYEQYF
TRBV27	medium-sized	NA	TRBJ1-5	TGTGCCAGCAGTTTGGGCAGCAATCAGCCCCAGCATTTT	CASSLGSNQPQHF
TRBV6-1	medium-sized	TRBD1	TRBJ2-7	TGTGCCAGCAGTGAAAACCTTATCGGGACAGGGGACTACGAGCAGTACTTC	CASSENLIGTGDYEQYF
TRBV7-9	medium-sized	NA	TRBJ1-5	TGTGCCAGCAGCTTGGAAGGTCATCAGCCCCAGCATTTT	CASSLEGHQPQHF
TRBV11-2	NA	TRBD2	TRBJ2-7	TGTGCCAGCAGCTCTAGCGGCTACGAGCAGTACTTC	CASSSSGYEQYF
TRBV4-1	few	NA	TRBJ2-7	TGCGCCAGCAGCCAAGCTAGGGGCCTCAACGAGCAGTACTTC	CASSQARGLNEQYF
TRBV15	few	TRBD1	TRBJ2-5	TGTGCCACCAGCGGATTCTCCGGGACAGACCAAGAGACCCAGTACTTC	CATSGFSGTDQETQYF
TRBV5-4	NA	NA	TRBJ1-2	TGTGCCAGCAGCGTGAGGCGTCGGCGGCCGGGATTCTATGGCTACACCTTC	CASSVRRRRPGFYGYTF
TRBV4-3	NA	NA	TRBJ2-3	TGCGCCAGCAGCCAAGATCGGGCTAGGCCGGATACGCAGTATTTT	CASSQDRARPDTQYF
TRBV27	few	TRBD1	TRBJ2-7	TGTGCCAGCAGAGGACAGGGGGTATCCTACGAGCAGTACTTC	CASRGQGVSYEQYF
TRBV6-5	few	TRBD1	TRBJ2-2	TGTGCCAGCGCTACAGGGGTGACCGGGGAGCTGTTTTTT	CASATGVTGELFF
TRBV30	NA	NA	TRBJ2-1	TGTGCCTGGAGTCCAGGAAATGAGCAGTTCTTC	CAWSPGNEQFF
TRBV5-4	NA	TRBD1	TRBJ1-2	TGCGCCAGCACCCAAGGATCGGGACAGGGCCTATATGGCTACACCTTC	CASTQGSGQGLYGYTF
TRBV4-1	NA	NA	TRBJ1-2	TGCGCCAGCAGCCAAACAGGGCCCACCTATGGCTACACCTTC	CASSQTGPTYGYTF
TRBV6-1	NA	NA	TRBJ1-1	TGTGCCAGCAGCCTCAGACACGCTGAAGCTTTCTTT	CASSLRHAEAFF
TRBV11-2	NA	NA	TRBJ2-7	TGTGCCAGCAGCTTAGAACGGCAGAGAGACGAGCAGTACTTC	CASSLERQRDEQYF
TRBV9	NA	NA	TRBJ1-2	TGTGCCAGCAGCGCGGGCGGGGGCAACTATGGCTACACCTTC	CASSAGGGNYGYTF
TRBV5-4	NA	TRBD1	TRBJ1-2	TGTGCCAGCAGCTTGGAGGTACAGGGGTATTCTGGCTACACCTTC	CASSLEVQGYSGYTF
TRBV5-1	NA	TRBD2	TRBJ2-1	TGCGCCAGCAGCTTGGAAACGGGAGGGATGGATGAGCAGTTCTTC	CASSLETGGMDEQFF
TRBV7-9	NA	NA	TRBJ2-3	TGTGCCAGCACCTCAGGCACAGATACGCAGTATTTT	CASTSGTDTQYF
TRBV4-1	medium-sized	NA	TRBJ2-3	TGCGCCAGCAGCCAAGTATCTCTCGATACGCAGTATTTT	CASSQVSLDTQYF
TRBV30	few	NA	TRBJ1-1	TGTGCCTGGAGTGTACAGGGGAACACTGAAGCTTTCTTT	CAWSVQGNTEAFF
TRBV29-1	NA	TRBD1	TRBJ1-1	TGCAGCGGGACAGGGATGAGCACTGAAGCTTTCTTT	CSGTGMSTEAFF
TRBV5-1	few	TRBD1	TRBJ1-1	TGCGCCAGCAGCTTGGATCCGGGACAGGGTCCCCTGAACACTGAAGCTTTCTTT	CASSLDPGQGPLNTEAFF
TRBV7-7	few	NA	TRBJ2-6	TGTGCCAGCAGCGGTAAGATGCCACAAAGTCGGGCCAACGTCCTGACTTTC	CASSGKMPQSRANVLTF
TRBV7-8	few	TRBD2	TRBJ2-5	TGTGCCAGCAGCGAAGAGTTAGCGGGAGGGGTTGCTCAGCAGTACTTC	CASSEELAGGVAQQYF
TRBV19	NA	TRBD1	TRBJ2-2	TGTGCCAGTAGCAAAGACCCCTGGACAGGGAGGAGGGAGCTGTTTTTT	CASSKDPWTGRRELFF
TRBV6-5	few	NA	TRBJ1-5	TGTGCCAGCAGCCCAATAGCAGGCCAGCCCCAGCATTTT	CASSPIAGQPQHF
TRBV4-2	NA	TRBD1	TRBJ1-2	TGTGCCAGCAGCTTGGCCCCCCTTGACAGGGCCTATGGCTACACCTTC	CASSLAPLDRAYGYTF
TRBV7-9	NA	TRBD1	TRBJ2-1	TGTGCCAGCAGCTTGGACAGGGCTTCCCCCCATGAGCAGTTCTTC	CASSLDRASPHEQFF
TRBV10-3	medium-sized	NA	TRBJ2-7	TGTGCCATCAGTACTAACACCTACGAGCAGTACTTC	CAISTNTYEQYF
TRBV9	few	TRBD2	TRBJ2-7	TGTGCCAGCAGCTCCTCTAGCGGGGATACCTACGAGCAGTACTTC	CASSSSSGDTYEQYF
TRBV27	few	TRBD2	TRBJ2-7	TGTGCCAGCAGTTTAGGTACTAGCGGGAGGAACGAGCAGTACTTC	CASSLGTSGRNEQYF
TRBV11-2	medium-sized	NA	TRBJ2-2	TGTGCCAGCAGGCCAGTCCAGTGGGGCACCGGGGAGCTGTTTTTT	CASRPVQWGTGELFF
TRBV10-3	NA	TRBD1	TRBJ2-1	TGTGCCATCAGTGAGACAGGGGGCTACAATGAGCAGTTCTTC	CAISETGGYNEQFF
TRBV5-6	few	TRBD2	TRBJ2-7	TGTGCCAGCAGCTTGCGGCCCGGGACTATATCCTACGAGCAGTACTTC	CASSLRPGTISYEQYF
TRBV4-3	NA	NA	TRBJ2-7	TGCGCCAGCAGCCAAGGCGATAGCGAAGGCTACGAGCAGTACTTC	CASSQGDSEGYEQYF
TRBV11-1	NA	TRBD2	TRBJ2-3	TGTGCCAGCACCAACGCCCCGGCGGGGGAAAAAACAGATACGCAGTATTTT	CASTNAPAGEKTDTQYF
TRBV10-3	NA	TRBD2	TRBJ2-7	TGTGCCATCAGTGAACGCGGGGGGGACGAGCAGTACTTC	CAISERGGDEQYF
TRBV6-6	many	NA	TRBJ2-1	TGTGCCAGCAGTTACACTAGCTCCTACAATGAGCAGTTCTTC	CASSYTSSYNEQFF
TRBV6-1	NA	TRBD1	TRBJ1-6	TGTGCCAGCAGTACAGGGGCTTTCAATTCACCCCTCCACTTT	CASSTGAFNSPLHF
TRBV13	medium-sized	NA	TRBJ2-7	TGTGCCAGCAGCGAGGGGATAGGGGAGTTCCACGAGCAGTACTTC	CASSEGIGEFHEQYF
TRBV4-1	few	TRBD2	TRBJ2-7	TGCGCCAGCAGCCATCTAGCGGGAGGACCCTACGAGCAGTACTTC	CASSHLAGGPYEQYF
TRBV7-6	medium-sized	TRBD1	TRBJ1-2	TGTGCCAGCAGCTTAGGGGACAGCCCGAACTATGGCTACACCTTC	CASSLGDSPNYGYTF
TRBV10-3	NA	NA	TRBJ2-5	TGTGCCAGCAGTTACACAAACCAAGAGACCCAGTACTTC	CASSYTNQETQYF
TRBV11-3	few	TRBD1	TRBJ1-2	TGTGCCAGCAGCTTAGGACAGGGGGCGTACTATGGCTACACCTTC	CASSLGQGAYYGYTF
TRBV7-9	NA	NA	TRBJ1-2	TGTGCCAGCAGCTTCCTCGGGGGGCAGAACTATGGCTACACCTTC	CASSFLGGQNYGYTF
TRBV30	medium-sized	TRBD1	TRBJ1-2	TGTGCCTGGACAGGGGGCGGCTACACCTTC	CAWTGGGYTF
TRBV4-1	NA	NA	TRBJ2-3	TGCGCCAGCAGCCAAGTGGAACGGACTATCACCCGCACAGATACGCAGTATTTT	CASSQVERTITRTDTQYF
TRBV7-8	few	NA	TRBJ1-2	TGTGCCAGCAGCCTCCTGAACAGGGATGCTAGCTATGGCTACACCTTC	CASSLLNRDASYGYTF